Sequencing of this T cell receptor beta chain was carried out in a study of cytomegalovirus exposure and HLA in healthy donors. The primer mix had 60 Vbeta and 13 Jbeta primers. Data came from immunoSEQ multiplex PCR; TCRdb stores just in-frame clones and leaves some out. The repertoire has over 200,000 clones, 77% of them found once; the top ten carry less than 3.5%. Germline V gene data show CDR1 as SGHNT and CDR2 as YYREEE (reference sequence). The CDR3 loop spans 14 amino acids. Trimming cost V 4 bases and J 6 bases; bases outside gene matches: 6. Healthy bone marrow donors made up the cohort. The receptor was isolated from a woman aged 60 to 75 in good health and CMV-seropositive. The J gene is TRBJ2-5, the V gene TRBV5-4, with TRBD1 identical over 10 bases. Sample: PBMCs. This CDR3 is CASSLGTGEKTQYF. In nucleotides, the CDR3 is TGTGCCAGCAGCCTCGGGACAGGGGAGAAGACCCAGTACTTC.